Sequencing of this TCR beta chain was carried out in a study of blood T cell repertoires in COVID-19. Libraries were prepared by immunoSEQ multiplex PCR; TCRdb keeps only in-frame clonotypes and omits some of them. In the table there are about 190,000 clones, 65% to 80% of which are singletons. This clone appeared once. Germline V CDR1 and CDR2: LGHNT, FRNRAP. The CDR3 contains 15 residues. Trimming left V 4 bases short and J 1 base short, with 14 bases between. Sequenced sample: peripheral blood. The chain couples TRBV12-5 to TRBJ2-7, with D possibly TRBD1 on 6 matching bases. The sequence was collected from a woman aged 45-60 years with acute or convalescent COVID-19. CDR3 nucleotides: TGTGCTAGTGGTTCGCCCGGGACATTGTCCTACGAGCAGTACTTC. It translates to CASGSPGTLSYEQYF.